A selection of T cell receptor beta chains follows, all from one sample in a study of breast tumors, draining lymph nodes, adjacent tissues. TCRdb analysed the multiplex PCR reads with MiXCR anew, one entry per CDR3 protein. The data show more than 200,000 distinct CDR3 sequences, about 30% seen once. Sequencing used axillary lymph node tissue. The receptors were gathered from a female donor with breast cancer. Some clones in this sample may be carry-over from other donors' samples. The CDR3 runs from the conserved cysteine through the conserved F or W. A D gene is named only where the DNA matches it firmly. Only some rows state a clone size, as once, few, many or a class for expanded clones.

NA,TRBV5-5,14,TRBJ2-5,many,TGTGCCAGCAGCTTCGGGGTCAGAAGAGAGACCCAGTACTTC,CASSFGVRRETQYF
TRBD2,TRBV20-1,17,TRBJ2-7,NA,TGCAGTGCTAGAGGGGTTAGCGGGAGTTCGTCCCCCTACGAGCAGTACTTC,CSARGVSGSSSPYEQYF
TRBD1,TRBV13,15,TRBJ2-7,NA,TGTGCCAGCAGCCAACGGACAGGGCCACCCTACGAGCAGTACTTC,CASSQRTGPPYEQYF
TRBD2,TRBV20-1,12,TRBJ2-1,many,TGCAGTGCTAGAGCTCTAGCGGGAGAGCGGTTCTTC,CSARALAGERFF
NA,TRBV5-1,14,TRBJ1-4,NA,TGCGCCAGCAGCTTGGACACCTCTAATGAAAAACTGTTTTTT,CASSLDTSNEKLFF
NA,TRBV7-9,15,TRBJ2-2,many,TGTGCCAGCAGCCCAGACATACCACTCACCGGGGAGCTGTTTTTT,CASSPDIPLTGELFF
TRBD1,TRBV2,17,TRBJ1-5,once,TGTGCCAGCAGTGAAGTGCGTAAGGGACAGGGCAATCAGCCCCAGCATTTT,CASSEVRKGQGNQPQHF
NA,TRBV6-2/TRBV6-3,16,TRBJ2-7,many,TGTGCCAGCAGTTACTCCTTTTTCGGGAGCCCATACGAGCAGTACTTC,CASSYSFFGSPYEQYF
NA,TRBV29-1,11,TRBJ2-2,many,TGCAGCGTTCTCTCCACCGGGGAGCTGTTTTTT,CSVLSTGELFF
NA,TRBV11-2,15,TRBJ2-6,many,TGTGCCAGCAGCCCTGCGGCCTCTGGGGCCAACGTCCTGACTTTC,CASSPAASGANVLTF
NA,TRBV7-9,12,TRBJ1-4,many,TGTGCCAGCAGCCCGCCCCGTGAAAAACTGTTTTTT,CASSPPREKLFF
TRBD1,TRBV5-1,14,TRBJ1-2,many,TGCGCCAGCAAAACGGGACAGACTAACTATGGCTACACCTTC,CASKTGQTNYGYTF
NA,TRBV7-9,13,TRBJ2-4,many,TGTGCCAGCGAAAAGGGGGGCAAAAACATTCAGTACTTC,CASEKGGKNIQYF
NA,TRBV19,14,TRBJ1-2,many,TGTGCCAGTAGTCAACGACAAGGTCGCCGAAGCTACACCTTC,CASSQRQGRRSYTF
NA,TRBV7-2,12,TRBJ1-4,NA,TGTGCCAGCGGGGCGGGAGGAGAGAAACTGTTTTTT,CASGAGGEKLFF
NA,TRBV5-1,14,TRBJ2-7,NA,TGCGCCAGCAGCTTGGTTCTGGGCTCTGACGAGCAGTACTTC,CASSLVLGSDEQYF
TRBD1,TRBV20-1,15,TRBJ1-3,many,TGCAGTGCTAGGGCGGGACAGGGGGTAGGAAACACCATATATTTT,CSARAGQGVGNTIYF
NA,TRBV2,16,TRBJ2-7,NA,TGTGCCAGCAGTTTAGGGAGCAGGAGGGCCCTAAACGAGCAGTACTTC,CASSLGSRRALNEQYF
NA,TRBV6-7,16,TRBJ1-3,NA,TGTGCCAGCAGAGATCAGTGGGGGAGCTCTGGAAACACCATATATTTT,CASRDQWGSSGNTIYF
NA,TRBV10-3,14,TRBJ1-2,many,TGTGCCATCAGTGAGTCACGCACGGGCTATGGCTACACCTTC,CAISESRTGYGYTF
NA,TRBV11-2,15,TRBJ1-3,NA,TGTGCCAGCAGCTTACAGCTTGACTATGGCTACACCATATATTTT,CASSLQLDYGYTIYF
NA,TRBV9,14,TRBJ2-2,many,TGTGCCAGCAGCGTAGTCGGGGGAGCCGGGGAGCTGTTTTTT,CASSVVGGAGELFF
NA,TRBV5-1,14,TRBJ1-1,few,TGCGCCAGCAGCTTGGACAGAATGAACACTGAAGCTTTCTTT,CASSLDRMNTEAFF
NA,TRBV6-1,14,TRBJ1-5,many,TGTGCCAGCAGTGAAGAAGCCAGCAATCAGCCCCAGCATTTT,CASSEEASNQPQHF
NA,TRBV4-2,13,TRBJ1-1,NA,TGTGCCAGCAGCTCTAAGGGCCACGTGGAAGCTTCCTTT,CASSSKGHVEASF
TRBD2,TRBV3-1,15,TRBJ2-2,many,TGTGCCAGCACCGGACTAGCGCAGAACACCGGGGAGCTGTTTTTT,CASTGLAQNTGELFF
NA,TRBV20-1,15,TRBJ1-5,many,TGCAGTGCTAGAGATCGGGTTAGGGGCAATCAGCCCCAGCATTTT,CSARDRVRGNQPQHF
NA,TRBV12-3/TRBV12-4,16,TRBJ2-1,many,TGTGCCAGCAGCCAATCTCAGATGAGCTCCTACAATGAGCAGTTCTTC,CASSQSQMSSYNEQFF
TRBD2,TRBV5-1,14,TRBJ2-3,NA,TGCGCCAGCAGCTACACTAGCGGGAGTCTCCCCGCGTATTTT,CASSYTSGSLPAYF
NA,TRBV19,16,TRBJ1-5,NA,TGTGCCAGTAGTATAGCCCAGGGTAGCACCAATCAGCCCCAGCATTTT,CASSIAQGSTNQPQHF
NA,TRBV5-1,13,TRBJ2-7,many,TGCGCCAGCAGCTTGGAGGCTTCCTACGAGCAGTACTTC,CASSLEASYEQYF
NA,TRBV5-8,15,TRBJ2-5,many,TGTGCCAGCAGCTTGGCCGGCCTAGCGTATGAGACCCAGTACTTC,CASSLAGLAYETQYF
NA,TRBV20-1,11,TRBJ2-2,once,TGCAGTGCTACCTCTAGCGGGGAGCTGTTTTTT,CSATSSGELFF